A selection of T cell receptor beta chains follows, all from one sample in a study of OX40 agonist ivuxolimab in advanced cancers. Sequencing was performed with immunoSEQ multiplex PCR; in TCRdb, only in-frame clones are kept and a portion is missing. The sample has approximately 84,000 clones, approximately 94% seen once; the top ten hold over 2.5%. The sample consisted of CD4+ or CD8+ T cells sorted from blood, taken in a trial of the OX40 agonist ivuxolimab. The receptors derive from an adult with an advanced solid tumor such as melanoma, head and neck, liver or kidney cancer. Each CDR3 is given with its conserved first and last residue.

CDR3aa,v_gene,j_gene
CASSLGRSGNTIYF,TRBV14,TRBJ1-3
CASSLVSGEGYTF,TRBV5-4,TRBJ1-2
CASRAHSGNTIYF,TRBV9,TRBJ1-3
CASSWRKSGPNYGYTF,TRBV25-1,TRBJ1-2
CASSHSLRGGETQYF,TRBV4-3,TRBJ2-5
CSARGSYEQYF,TRBV20-1,TRBJ2-7
CASSQGGTGIYEQYF,TRBV4-1,TRBJ2-7
CASSLSERTDTQYF,TRBV7-6,TRBJ2-3
CASSVAGSGNTIYF,TRBV9,TRBJ1-3
CASSFSGPYNEQFF,TRBV7-2,TRBJ2-1
CASSLGFSDIQYF,TRBV13,TRBJ2-4
CASSVEVGDTNEQFF,TRBV9,TRBJ2-1
CASSLGGLGNTIYF,TRBV5-6,TRBJ1-3
CASSYIFGSNQPQHF,TRBV4-1,TRBJ1-5
CASGLVGGRNTEAFF,TRBV12-5,TRBJ1-1
CASSFEPRPQETQYF,TRBV5-1,TRBJ2-5
CASSQDSENNEQFF,TRBV4-1,TRBJ2-1
CASSLSGTRQETQYF,TRBV19,TRBJ2-5
CASSPTVAGSADTQYF,TRBV4-3,TRBJ2-3
CASSAGGAVTYEQYF,TRBV9,TRBJ2-7
CASSFALNTEAFF,TRBV11-2,TRBJ1-1
CASSLWFTAGMDTEAFF,TRBV28,TRBJ1-1
CASSWGLLSYEQYF,TRBV5-1,TRBJ2-7
CAGGDVWGTEAFF,TRBV6-1,TRBJ1-1
CASSYQAGYSGYTF,TRBV27,TRBJ1-2
CASSPGPGTEAFF,TRBV7-9,TRBJ1-1
CASSLRDRRSYNEQFF,TRBV5-1,TRBJ2-1
CASSLGSGLRETQYF,TRBV7-2,TRBJ2-5
CASSPTGTGFQETQYF,TRBV18,TRBJ2-5
CASSIAGGANYGYTF,TRBV19,TRBJ1-2
CASSQDGNTEAFF,TRBV4-1,TRBJ1-1
CASSSDRGRDHEQYF,TRBV9,TRBJ2-7
CAIRVDVNIQYF,TRBV2,TRBJ2-4
CASSEALIGVGEYGYTF,TRBV6-1,TRBJ1-2
CSVEASSYEQYF,TRBV29-1,TRBJ2-7
CASSLAQYGQPSSPQYF,TRBV7-6,TRBJ2-3
CASSGAPVNYGYTF,TRBV5-4,TRBJ1-2
CASNSREFDTGELFF,TRBV5-4,TRBJ2-2
CASSLSFGAHQPQHF,TRBV27,TRBJ1-5
CASSLYLGTVNPYNEQFF,TRBV27,TRBJ2-1
CASSTSGGYNEQFF,TRBV2,TRBJ2-1